The subject of this entry is one TCR beta chain. Its antigen is undetermined. TCRdb passed the 5' RACE reads through MiXCR, listing each CDR3 protein once. The sample has about 430,000 distinct CDR3 sequences; 24% are singletons. The CDR3 sequence is 17 residues long. V was trimmed by 5 bases and J by 2 bases, leaving 22 bases between them. The germline CDR1 and CDR2 sequences are SGHDT and YYEEEE. These data are taken from a study of T-cell memory formation after mild COVID-19. Study findings and constraints: Cross-reactive memory seemingly joined, as some responding clones were found in pre-infection memory.

The material sequenced was PBMCs or a T cell subset sorted from them (not recorded which). The source of this sequence is an adult woman who had mild COVID-19 (a few samples of this study predate the infection). Cell type and time point are not known. The gene calls are TRBV5-6 and TRBJ2-5; D is perhaps TRBD1 or TRBD2 (7 bases each). The CDR3 spells CASRSSLTGRGQETQYF. In DNA, the CDR3 is TGTGCCAGCAGGTCCTCCTTGACAGGGCGGGGGCAAGAGACCCAGTACTTC.